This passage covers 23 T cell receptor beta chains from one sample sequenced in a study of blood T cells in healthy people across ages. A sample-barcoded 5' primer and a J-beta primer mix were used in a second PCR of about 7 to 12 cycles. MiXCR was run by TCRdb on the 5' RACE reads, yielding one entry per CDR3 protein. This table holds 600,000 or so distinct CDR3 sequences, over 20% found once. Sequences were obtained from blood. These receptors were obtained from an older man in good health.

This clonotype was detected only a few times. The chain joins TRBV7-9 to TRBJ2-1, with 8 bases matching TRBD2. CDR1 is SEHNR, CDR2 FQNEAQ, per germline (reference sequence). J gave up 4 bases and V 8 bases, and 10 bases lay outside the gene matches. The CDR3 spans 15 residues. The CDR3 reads CASGDAGGGYNEQFF. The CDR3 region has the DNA TGTGCCAGCGGTGACGCGGGAGGAGGTTACAATGAGCAGTTCTTC.

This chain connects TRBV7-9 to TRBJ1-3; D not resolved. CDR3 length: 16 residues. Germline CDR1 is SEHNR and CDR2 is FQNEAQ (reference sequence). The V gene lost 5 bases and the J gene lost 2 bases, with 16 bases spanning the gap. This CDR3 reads CASSPRGRGPGNTIYF. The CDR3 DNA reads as TGTGCCAGCAGCCCCCGAGGGAGAGGCCCTGGAAACACCATATATTTT.

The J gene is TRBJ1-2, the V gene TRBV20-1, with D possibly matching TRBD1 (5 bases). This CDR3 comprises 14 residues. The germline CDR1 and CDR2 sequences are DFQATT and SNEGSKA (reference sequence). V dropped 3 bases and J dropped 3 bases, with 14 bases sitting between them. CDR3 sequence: CSASSLGEDYGYTF. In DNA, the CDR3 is TGCAGTGCTAGTTCCTTGGGGGAGGACTATGGCTACACCTTC.

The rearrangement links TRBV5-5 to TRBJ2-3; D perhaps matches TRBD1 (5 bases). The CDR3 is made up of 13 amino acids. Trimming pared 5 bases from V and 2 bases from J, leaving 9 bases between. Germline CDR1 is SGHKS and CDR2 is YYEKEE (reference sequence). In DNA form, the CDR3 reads TGTGCCAGCAGACAGGTAGCCACAGATACGCAGTATTTT. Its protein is CASRQVATDTQYF.

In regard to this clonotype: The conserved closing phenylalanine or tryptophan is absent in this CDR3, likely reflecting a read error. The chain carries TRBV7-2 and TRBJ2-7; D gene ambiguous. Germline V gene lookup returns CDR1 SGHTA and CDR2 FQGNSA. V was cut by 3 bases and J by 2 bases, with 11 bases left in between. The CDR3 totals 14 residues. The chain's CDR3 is CASSLTGRTYEQYS. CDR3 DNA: TGTGCCAGCAGCTTGACCGGGCGCACCTACGAGCAGTACTCC.

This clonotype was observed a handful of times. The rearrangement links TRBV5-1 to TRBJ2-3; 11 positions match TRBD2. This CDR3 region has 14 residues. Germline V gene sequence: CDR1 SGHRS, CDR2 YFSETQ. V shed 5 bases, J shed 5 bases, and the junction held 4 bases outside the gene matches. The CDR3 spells CASRDLAGGDTQYF. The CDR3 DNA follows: TGCGCCAGCAGGGATCTAGCGGGAGGAGATACGCAGTATTTT.

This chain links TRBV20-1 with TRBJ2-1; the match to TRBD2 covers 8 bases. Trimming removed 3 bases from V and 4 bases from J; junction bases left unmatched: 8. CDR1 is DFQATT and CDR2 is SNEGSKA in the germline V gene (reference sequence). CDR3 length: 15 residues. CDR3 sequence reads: CSASKLAALYNEQFF. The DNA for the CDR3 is TGCAGTGCTAGTAAACTAGCGGCTCTGTACAATGAGCAGTTCTTC.

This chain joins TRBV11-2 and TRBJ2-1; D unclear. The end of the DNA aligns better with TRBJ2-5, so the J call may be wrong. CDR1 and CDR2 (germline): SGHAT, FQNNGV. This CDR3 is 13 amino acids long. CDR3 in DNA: TGTGCCAGCAGCCCCGCAATTAAGGAGACCCAGTACTTC. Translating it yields CASSPAIKETQYF.

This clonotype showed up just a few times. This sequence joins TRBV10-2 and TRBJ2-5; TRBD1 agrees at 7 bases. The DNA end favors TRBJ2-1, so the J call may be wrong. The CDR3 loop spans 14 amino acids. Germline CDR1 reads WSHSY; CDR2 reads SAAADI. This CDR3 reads CASRTDRDHNEQFF. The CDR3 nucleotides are TGCGCCAGCAGGACCGACAGGGATCATAATGAGCAGTTCTTC.

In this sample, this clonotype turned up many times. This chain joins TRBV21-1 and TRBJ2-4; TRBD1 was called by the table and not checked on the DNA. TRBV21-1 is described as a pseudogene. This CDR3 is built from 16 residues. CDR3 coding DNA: TGTGCCAGCAGCAGATTGGGACACCCCATGGGGAACATTCAGTACTTC. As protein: CASSRLGHPMGNIQYF.

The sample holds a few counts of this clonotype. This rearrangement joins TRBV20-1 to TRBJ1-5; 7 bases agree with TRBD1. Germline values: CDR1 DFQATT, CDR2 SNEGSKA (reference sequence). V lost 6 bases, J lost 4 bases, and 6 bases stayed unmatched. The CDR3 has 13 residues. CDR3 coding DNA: TGCAGTGCCTTACCGGACAGGAATCAGCCCCAGCATTTT. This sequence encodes CSALPDRNQPQHF.

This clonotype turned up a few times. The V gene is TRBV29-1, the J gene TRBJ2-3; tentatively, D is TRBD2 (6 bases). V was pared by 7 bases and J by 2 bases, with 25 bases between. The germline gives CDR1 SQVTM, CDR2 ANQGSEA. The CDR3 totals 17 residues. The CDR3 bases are TGCAGCGCCGTCCCCAGCGGGTCCCCCGGGTTCACAGATACGCAGTATTTT. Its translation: CSAVPSGSPGFTDTQYF.

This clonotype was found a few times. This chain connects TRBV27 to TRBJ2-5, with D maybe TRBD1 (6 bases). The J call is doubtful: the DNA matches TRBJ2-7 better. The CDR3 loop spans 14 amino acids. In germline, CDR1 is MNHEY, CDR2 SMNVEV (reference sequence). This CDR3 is CASSPRAGEYEQYF. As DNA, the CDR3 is TGTGCCAGCAGCCCTCGGGCAGGGGAATACGAGCAGTACTTC.

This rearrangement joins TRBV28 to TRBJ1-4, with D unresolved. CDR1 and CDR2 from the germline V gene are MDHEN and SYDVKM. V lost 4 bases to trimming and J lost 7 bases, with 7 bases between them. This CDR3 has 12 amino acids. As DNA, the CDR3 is TGTGCCAGCAGTTCCGGGATTGAAAAACTGTTTTTT. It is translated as CASSSGIEKLFF. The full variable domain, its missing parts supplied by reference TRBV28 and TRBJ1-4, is DVKVTQSSRYLVKRTGEKVFLECVQDMDHENMFWYRQDPGLGLRLIYFSYDVKMKEKGDIPEGYSVSREKKERFSLILESASTNQTSMYLCASSSGIEKLFFGSGTQLSVL.

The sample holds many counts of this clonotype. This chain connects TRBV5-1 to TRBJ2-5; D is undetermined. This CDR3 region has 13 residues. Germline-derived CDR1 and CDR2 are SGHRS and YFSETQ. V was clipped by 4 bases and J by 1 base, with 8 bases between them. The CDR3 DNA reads TGCGCCAGCAGCGAACAGAGCCAAGAGACCCAGTACTTC. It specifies CASSEQSQETQYF.

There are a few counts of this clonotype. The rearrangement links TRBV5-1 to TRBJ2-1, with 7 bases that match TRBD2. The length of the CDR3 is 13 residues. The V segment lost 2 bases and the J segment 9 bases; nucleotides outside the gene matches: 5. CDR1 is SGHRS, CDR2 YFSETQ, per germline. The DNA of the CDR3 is TGCGCCAGCAGCTTTCTGAGCGGGGCTGAGCAGTTCTTC. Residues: CASSFLSGAEQFF. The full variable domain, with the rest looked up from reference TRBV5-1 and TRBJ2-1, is KAGVTQTPRYLIKTRGQQVTLSCSPISGHRSVSWYQQTPGQGLQFLFEYFSETQRNKGNFPGRFSGRQFSNSRSEMNVSTLELGDSALYLCASSFLSGAEQFFGPGTRLTVL.

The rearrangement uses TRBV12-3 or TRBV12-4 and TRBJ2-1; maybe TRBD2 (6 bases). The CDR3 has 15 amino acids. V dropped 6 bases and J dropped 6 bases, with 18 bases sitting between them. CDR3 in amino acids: CASSPYGRIVNEQFF. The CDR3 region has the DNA TGTGCCAGCAGCCCCTACGGGAGAATTGTCAATGAGCAGTTCTTC.

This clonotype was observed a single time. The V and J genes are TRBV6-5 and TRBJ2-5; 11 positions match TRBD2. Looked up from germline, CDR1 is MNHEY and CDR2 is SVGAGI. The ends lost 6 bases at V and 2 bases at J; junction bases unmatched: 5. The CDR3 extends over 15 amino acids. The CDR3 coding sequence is TGTGCCAGCAGATCCGGGACTAGCGGACAAGAGACCCAGTACTTC. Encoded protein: CASRSGTSGQETQYF.

CDR3 coding DNA: TGTGCCATCAGTGTAACGCGGGAGTCTGATACGCAGTATTTT. It encodes CAISVTRESDTQYF. V and J are TRBV10-3 and TRBJ2-3; 7 bases line up with TRBD2. This CDR3 spans 14 amino acids. Germline lookup yields CDR1 ENHRY and CDR2 SYGVKD. The V and J ends lost 4 bases and 6 bases, in that order; junction bases with no gene match: 7.

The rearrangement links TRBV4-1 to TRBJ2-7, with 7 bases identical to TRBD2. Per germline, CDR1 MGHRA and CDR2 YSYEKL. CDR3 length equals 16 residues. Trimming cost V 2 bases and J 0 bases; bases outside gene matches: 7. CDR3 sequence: CASSQSLAETSYEQYF. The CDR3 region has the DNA TGCGCCAGCAGCCAAAGCCTAGCGGAGACCTCCTACGAGCAGTACTTC.

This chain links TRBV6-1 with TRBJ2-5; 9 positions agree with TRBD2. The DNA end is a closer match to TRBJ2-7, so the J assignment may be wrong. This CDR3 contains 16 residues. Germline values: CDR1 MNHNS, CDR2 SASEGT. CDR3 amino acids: CASSRGGTSRSYEQYF. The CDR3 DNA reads TGTGCCAGCTCTCGGGGGGGGACTAGCAGATCCTACGAGCAGTACTTC.

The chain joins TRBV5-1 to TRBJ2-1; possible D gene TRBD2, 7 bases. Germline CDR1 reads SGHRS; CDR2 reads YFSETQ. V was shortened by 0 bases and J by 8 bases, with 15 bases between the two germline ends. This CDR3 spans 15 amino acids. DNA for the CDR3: TGCGCCAGCAGCTTGGGGGGGGGCGCCTCGGATGAGCAGTTCTTC. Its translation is CASSLGGGASDEQFF.

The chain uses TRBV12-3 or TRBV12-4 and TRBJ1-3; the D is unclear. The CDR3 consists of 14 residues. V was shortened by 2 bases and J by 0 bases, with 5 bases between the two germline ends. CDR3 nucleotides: TGTGCCAGCAGTTTACTGAACTCTGGAAACACCATATATTTT. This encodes CASSLLNSGNTIYF.